This T cell receptor (beta chain) was observed in a study of molecular identifiers for immune sequencing clone quantification (dated by TCRdb to between 2017 and 2018). For the study in its entirety: For a replicate experiment, RNA from roughly 18,000 or 92,000 naive CD8 T cells was divided into five aliquots, of which four were sequenced. This methods study used CD8 T cells to benchmark TCR RNA copy counting and molecular-identifier clustering-based TCR repertoire sequencing (MIDCIRS). The investigation overall reported the following: When barcode sub-clustering was omitted, TCR diversity was inflated by chimeric consensus sequences, with chimeras reaching as high as 47%. The sizes of highly expanded clones could end up underestimated when identical TCR molecules share a barcode. In CMV-specific effector cells, clones with more than 20 RNA copies contained over 97% of molecules, whereas in naive cells such clones contained under 1% of molecules. Roughly 2.8 recovered TCR RNA copies per cell were obtained by modeling, versus about ten by digital PCR, implying a capture efficiency of roughly 32%. Naive libraries contained spiked-in Jurkat TCR RNA (10 copies' worth), which is not part of the donor repertoire. Spiked-in Jurkat TCR RNA equivalent to a single cell was reported to be detectable even among one million naive CD8 T cells.

CDR1 and CDR2 are read off the germline V gene (reference sequence) as LGHDT and YNNKEL. The germline ends are 10 bases apart after V is trimmed by 2 bases and J by 4 bases. The CDR3 holds 14 amino acids from the cysteine to the phenylalanine. CDR3 DNA is the only sequence kept; it has 42 bases, read in frame from the first base. The library was prepared using PCR. The instrument given in TCRdb is NextSeq 500. Preparation of bulk TCR libraries followed a previously described approach, with the TCR primers listed in Table S5. Total RNA was purified with the Qiagen AllPrep DNA/RNA kit. Before any analysis, reads coming from multiple sequencing runs of the same library were combined into one pool. The published analysis was carried out like this. Only reads with exact TCR constant sequence were kept, trimmed to 150 nt, and grouped by their 12-nt molecular barcodes. Reads inside each barcode group were sub-clustered using a 15% Levenshtein threshold, and a quality-weighted consensus sequence was constructed for each RNA molecule. Non-functional sequences were filtered out, along with any lower-count sequence sitting one edit away from another sequence. Barcode sub-clusters with fewer than 20% of the maximum read count were removed, based on fitting two negative binomial distributions. Starting from the raw public reads, TCRdb applied fastp trimming at Q25, assembled clones with MiXCR and retained in-frame beta chains. Each record represents a unique CDR3 protein, reported with the most common genes and DNA among its rows. In this record, the V and J calls reflect TCRdb's handling and not the investigators' own analysis. This sample gives approximately 500,000 distinct CDR3 sequences in total; roughly 24% of them show up just once. Over 0.6% of the sample goes to the ten largest clones.

Naive CD8 T cell libraries were made from around 20,000 to 1,000,000 sorted cells using 10%, 30% or 50% of purified RNA. Naive CD8 T cells, defined as CD8+CD4-CCR7+CD45RA+, were FACS-sorted into RLT Plus buffer on a BD FACSAria II. To test detection sensitivity, Jurkat RNA equal to approximately ten TCR copies was added to samples of about 18,000-1,100,000 naive CD8 T cells. Enrichment of CD8 T cells was done with RosetteSep CD8+ T Cell Enrichment Cocktail plus Ficoll-Paque, and ACK red cell lysis came afterward. To note about this clonotype: This receptor's antigen is unknown. No base qualities exist here, and no much larger clone lies one base off it.

The sequencing input was naive CD8+ T cells from blood, with Jurkat cell RNA spiked in. The sample's cell subset or site label is to be understood as: FACS-sorted CD8+CD4-CCR7+CD45RA+ naive T cells. The chain couples TRBV3-1 to TRBJ2-3, and TRBD1 may be the D gene, going by 6 matching bases. This TCR was sampled from a human donor in good health. Some libraries in this study had Jurkat cell RNA spiked in. The CDR3 protein sequence reads: CASSQTGKPDTQYF. In nucleotide form, the sequence is TGTGCCAGCAGCCAAACAGGGAAGCCAGATACGCAGTATTTT.